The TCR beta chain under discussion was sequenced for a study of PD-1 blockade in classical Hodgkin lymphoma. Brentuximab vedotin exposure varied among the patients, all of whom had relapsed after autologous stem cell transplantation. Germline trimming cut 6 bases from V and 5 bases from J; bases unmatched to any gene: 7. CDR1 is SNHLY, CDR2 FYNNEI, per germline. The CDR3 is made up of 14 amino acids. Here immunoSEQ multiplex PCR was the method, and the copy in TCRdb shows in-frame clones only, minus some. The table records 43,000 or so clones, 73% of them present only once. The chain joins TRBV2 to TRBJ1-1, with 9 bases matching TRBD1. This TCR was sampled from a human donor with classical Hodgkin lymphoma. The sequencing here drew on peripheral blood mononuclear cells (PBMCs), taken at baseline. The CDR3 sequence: CASRLQGAWTEAFF. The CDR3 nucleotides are TGTGCCAGCAGACTACAGGGGGCGTGGACTGAAGCTTTCTTT. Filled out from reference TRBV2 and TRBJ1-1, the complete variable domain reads EPEVTQTPSHQVTQMGQEVILRCVPISNHLYFYWYRQILGQKVEFLVSFYNNEISEKSEIFDDQFSVERPDGSNFTLKIRSTKLEDSAMYFCASRLQGAWTEAFFGQGTRLTVV.